The clone carrying this T cell receptor beta chain was counted between two and nine times. Its antigen remains unidentified. The CDR3 consists of 13 residues. Trimming shortened V by 3 bases and J by 5 bases, and 9 bases separated the two germline ends. Per germline, CDR1 SGDLS and CDR2 YYNGEE. These data come from a study of beta chain features in type 1 diabetes. Study observations and caveats: Diminished insertions and augmented deletions at VDJ junctions characterized type 1 diabetes patients.

Of the isolated RNA, all was reverse transcribed, and so the sequenced material was expressed TCRB transcripts. Profiled with immunoSEQ multiplex PCR; TCRdb holds only in-frame clones, not every one. The data show under 300,000 clones, with 8% seen just once and about 0.93% held by the top ten. The chain uses TRBV9 and TRBJ2-1, with D tentatively TRBD2 (6 bases). The sample consisted of central memory CD4+ T cells from blood. The TCR comes from a woman between 18 and 29 years old in good health. DNA of the CDR3: TGTGCCAGCAGCGAGCGGGTTAACAATGAGCAGTTCTTC. Amino acid sequence: CASSERVNNEQFF.